These 26 T cell receptor beta chains were all obtained from the same sample, sequenced in a study of beta chain features in type 1 diabetes. Reverse transcribing all isolated RNA meant expressed TCRB transcripts were sequenced. Assay: immunoSEQ multiplex PCR; the TCRdb copy retains only in-frame clones and omits some. The sample lists some 300,000 clones; about 8% were seen once. The sequencing sample was made of central memory CD4+ T cells from blood. The receptors come from a woman between 18 and 29 years old in good health.

V gene TRBV5-1 combines with J gene TRBJ2-7; 10 bases are a match to TRBD2. Trimming removed 0 bases from V and 4 bases from J; junction bases left unmatched: 7. The CDR3 length is 16 residues. From germline, CDR1 is SGHRS and CDR2 YFSETQ. CDR3: CASSLARTSGFYEQYF. The CDR3 bases are TGCGCCAGCAGCTTGGCCCGGACTAGCGGATTTTACGAGCAGTACTTC.

The chain has TRBV18 and TRBJ2-1, with D unclear. V was clipped by 6 bases and J by 2 bases, with 11 bases between them. CDR1 and CDR2 from the germline V gene are KGHSH and LQKENI. CDR3 length: 14 amino acids. The CDR3 loop reads CASSSIVPYNEQFF. In DNA form, the CDR3 reads TGTGCCAGCTCGTCCATTGTTCCCTACAATGAGCAGTTCTTC.

This clone has just a few counts. This chain uses TRBV6-1 with TRBJ2-3; unclear D gene. V was cut by 2 bases and J by 0 bases, with 6 bases left in between. The germline gives CDR1 MNHNS, CDR2 SASEGT. There are 14 residues in the CDR3. The CDR3 DNA reads TGTGCCAGCAGTGAAATTCCCAGCACAGATACGCAGTATTTT. It codes for CASSEIPSTDTQYF.

This clone was found a few times. This sequence joins TRBV29-1 and TRBJ1-5, with 12 bases that match TRBD1. Per germline, CDR1 SQVTM and CDR2 ANQGSEA. The V segment lost 6 bases and the J segment 4 bases; nucleotides outside the gene matches: 4. The length of the CDR3 is 14 residues. CDR3 sequence: CSVRDRGPNQPQHF. In DNA form, the CDR3 reads TGCAGCGTGAGGGACAGGGGGCCTAATCAGCCCCAGCATTTT.

This clone was counted a few times. The CDR3 DNA sequence: TGTGCCAGCAGGCGTGCGGGACTCATTTACAATGAGCAGTTCTTC. Translated: CASRRAGLIYNEQFF. J is TRBJ2-1 and V is TRBV27; a possible D gene is TRBD2 (6 bases). CDR3 length equals 15 residues. V gave up 6 bases and J gave up 4 bases, with 16 bases separating them. Per the germline V gene, CDR1 is MNHEY and CDR2 is SMNVEV (reference sequence).

This clone was counted between two and nine times. This chain joins TRBV5-1 and TRBJ2-2; no clear D. The CDR3 totals 17 residues. Trimming took off 3 bases at V and 0 bases at J, with 15 bases between the two ends. Germline loops: CDR1 SGHRS, CDR2 YFSETQ. The CDR3 region has the DNA TGCGCCAGCAGCTCGGAGTTAAGGAAGGCGAACACCGGGGAGCTGTTTTTT. Its protein is CASSSELRKANTGELFF.

CDR3 protein: CASSSGDRRSNEQFF. CDR3 coding DNA: TGTGCCAGCAGCTCCGGGGACAGGCGTAGCAATGAGCAGTTCTTC. This chain links TRBV9 with TRBJ2-1, with 8 bases matching TRBD1. The trim removed 4 bases at V and 6 bases at J, leaving 9 bases unmatched. The germline V gene has CDR1 SGDLS and CDR2 YYNGEE. There are 15 residues in the CDR3.

This clone came up a few times. This rearrangement joins TRBV9 to TRBJ2-1, with D maybe TRBD2 (6 bases). V lost 3 bases and J lost 9, with 13 bases in between. The V gene's germline CDR1 is SGDLS and CDR2 YYNGEE. The CDR3 runs 13 residues. This chain's CDR3 is CASSEPGRGEQFF. The CDR3 DNA reads as TGTGCCAGCAGCGAGCCCGGGAGAGGTGAGCAGTTCTTC. Using reference TRBV9 and TRBJ2-1 for the parts outside the CDR3, the full variable domain is DSGVTQTPKHLITATGQRVTLRCSPRSGDLSVYWYQQSLDQGLQFLIQYYNGEERAKGNILERFSAQQFPDLHSELNLSSLELGDSALYFCASSEPGRGEQFFGPGTRLTVL.

This clone was detected only a few times. The chain carries TRBV6-5 and TRBJ1-1; D is undetermined. CDR1 and CDR2 from the germline V gene are MNHEY and SVGAGI. Trimming cost V 6 bases and J 4 bases, with 12 bases left between them. CDR3 length: 13 amino acids. The CDR3 sequence: CASSLGGSTEAFF. The CDR3 nucleotides read TGTGCCAGCAGCCTAGGCGGGTCCACTGAAGCTTTCTTT.

This clone appeared once. The junction does not match germline at one end; this may be a read error. The chain employs TRBV7-2 and TRBJ1-2; 8 bases align to TRBD1. This CDR3 is built from 14 residues. CDR1 is SGHTA, CDR2 FQGNSA, per germline. The CDR3 protein is CASSQETGDYGYTF. As DNA, the CDR3 is TGCGCCAGCAGCCAAGAGACAGGGGACTATGGCTACACCTTC.

This chain joins TRBV18 and TRBJ2-1; no clear D gene. CDR3 length equals 13 residues. Per the germline V gene, CDR1 is KGHSH and CDR2 is LQKENI. Trimming cost V 6 bases and J 8 bases, with 14 bases left between them. CDR3 DNA: TGTGCCAGCTCTCCCTGGGGTCTCGATGAGCAGTTCTTC. This codes for CASSPWGLDEQFF.

The chain employs TRBV5-6 and TRBJ2-7; the D gene is possibly TRBD1 (6 bases). The CDR3 runs 15 residues. Germline-derived CDR1 and CDR2 are SGHDT and YYEEEE. The V end lost 4 bases, the J end lost 2 bases, and 16 bases lay between the germline ends. The CDR3 region is CASSRTGFGPYEQYF. The CDR3 DNA sequence: TGTGCCAGCAGCCGAACAGGGTTTGGGCCCTACGAGCAGTACTTC.

The chain recombines TRBV5-1 with TRBJ1-5, with D unclear. Trimming removed 0 bases at V and 6 bases at J, with 7 bases between. This CDR3 has 13 residues. CDR1 and CDR2 (germline): SGHRS, YFSETQ. CDR3 amino acids: CASSLGTGQPQHF. CDR3 DNA: TGCGCCAGCAGCTTGGGGACGGGTCAGCCCCAGCATTTT. Filled out from reference TRBV5-1 and TRBJ1-5, the complete variable domain reads KAGVTQTPRYLIKTRGQQVTLSCSPISGHRSVSWYQQTPGQGLQFLFEYFSETQRNKGNFPGRFSGRQFSNSRSEMNVSTLELGDSALYLCASSLGTGQPQHFGDGTRLSIL.

This clone was seen only a few times. This CDR3 reads CASSPGGGNEKLFF. The CDR3 region has the DNA TGTGCCAGCAGCCCTGGGGGGGGTAATGAAAAACTGTTTTTT. This sequence joins TRBV7-2 and TRBJ1-4; weak D call: TRBD1 (5 bases). The germline V gene has CDR1 SGHTA and CDR2 FQGNSA. V was cut by 5 bases and J by 4 bases, with 11 bases left in between. The CDR3 runs to 14 residues.

The chain employs TRBV19 and TRBJ1-1; 8 nucleotides agree with TRBD1. This CDR3 spans 13 amino acids. The germline V gene encodes CDR1 LNHDA and CDR2 SQIVND (reference sequence). After removal of 7 bases from V and 11 bases from J, the junction contained 12 bases not matched to a gene. The CDR3 here is CASTTGQGIAAFF. For the CDR3, the DNA is TGTGCCAGTACTACCGGACAGGGAATTGCGGCTTTCTTT.

V and J are TRBV6-5 and TRBJ1-6; no firm D call. V dropped 5 bases and J dropped 8 bases, with 10 bases sitting between them. The germline CDR1 and CDR2 sequences are MNHEY and SVGAGI. This CDR3 spans 13 amino acids. The CDR3 DNA sequence: TGTGCCAGCAGTCCCTCTCGTTATTCACCCCTCCACTTT. Encoded protein: CASSPSRYSPLHF.

Many counts were recorded for this clone. CDR3 bases: TGCGCCAGCAGTCCACAGATCCGGGACAGGGTCAATGAGCAGTTCTTC. Protein sequence: CASSPQIRDRVNEQFF. The chain employs TRBV23-1 and TRBJ2-1; 9 bases fit TRBD1. TRBV23-1 has ORF status, its function being uncertain. With 4 bases clipped from V and 6 bases from J, the junction kept 10 bases outside the gene matches. The CDR3 has 16 amino acids.

This clone was seen a few times. The V and J genes are TRBV15 and TRBJ1-2, with 10 positions matching TRBD1. Trimming at V came to 1 base and at J to 6 bases, leaving 8 bases not matched to a gene. The CDR3 loop spans 16 amino acids. CDR1 and CDR2 (germline): LNHNV, YYDKDF (reference sequence). The CDR3 DNA sequence: TGTGCCACCAGCAGAGGTTCCGGGACAGGGGAGAATGGCTACACCTTC. Translated, it gives CATSRGSGTGENGYTF.

V and J are TRBV18 and TRBJ2-7; 7 positions agree with TRBD1. Germline V gives CDR1 KGHSH, CDR2 LQKENI. J lost 4 bases, V lost 4 bases, and 7 bases had no gene match. The CDR3 length is 14 residues. CDR3 sequence reads: CASSLRQGHYEQYV. DNA of the CDR3: TGTGCCAGCTCACTACGACAGGGCCATTACGAGCAGTACGTC.

This clone was observed many times. The chain is built from TRBV19 and TRBJ2-3; D ambiguous. The germline V gene encodes CDR1 LNHDA and CDR2 SQIVND (reference sequence). This CDR3 is built from 13 residues. V dropped 2 bases and J dropped 5 bases, with 8 bases sitting between them. Here the CDR3 reads CASSIKALDTQYF. DNA of the CDR3: TGTGCCAGTAGTATAAAGGCCCTAGATACGCAGTATTTT.

This clone was counted between two and nine times. The gene calls are TRBV5-6 and TRBJ2-5, with D maybe TRBD2 (5 bases). The CDR3 consists of 13 residues. Germline V gene data show CDR1 as SGHDT and CDR2 as YYEEEE. V lost 4 bases and J 4 bases, leaving 11 bases between the germline ends. CDR3 DNA: TGTGCCAGCAGCCGAGGGTTCCGAGAGACCCAGTACTTC. Its translation: CASSRGFRETQYF. Filled out from reference TRBV5-6 and TRBJ2-5, the complete variable domain reads DAGVTQSPTHLIKTRGQQVTLRCSPKSGHDTVSWYQQALGQGPQFIFQYYEEEERQRGNFPDRFSGHQFPNYSSELNVNALLLGDSALYLCASSRGFRETQYFGPGTRLLVL.

This clone was picked up a small number of times. The gene calls are TRBV7-8 and TRBJ2-7; 7 positions agree with TRBD2. This CDR3 contains 16 residues. CDR1 and CDR2 (germline): SGHVS, FQNEAQ. V trimming: 1 base; J trimming: 1 base; junction bases outside the gene matches: 7. The CDR3, as DNA: TGTGCCAGCAGCTTAGTGGTAGCGGGCCTTTCCTACGAGCAGTACTTC. It yields the protein CASSLVVAGLSYEQYF.

This chain connects TRBV18 to TRBJ2-1; D is undetermined. There are 14 residues in the CDR3. Germline values: CDR1 KGHSH, CDR2 LQKENI. V was clipped by 3 bases and J by 13 bases, with 19 bases between them. The CDR3 coding sequence is TGTGCCAGCTCACCGTTCTACGGTAAGGCTGACCAGTTCTTC. Its protein is CASSPFYGKADQFF. Full variable domain (remainder filled in from reference TRBV18 and TRBJ2-1): NAGVMQNPRHLVRRRGQEARLRCSPMKGHSHVYWYRQLPEEGLKFMVYLQKENIIDESGMPKERFSAEFPKEGPSILRIQQVVRGDSAAYFCASSPFYGKADQFFGPGTRLTVL.

This clone was counted a few times. The V gene is TRBV9, the J gene TRBJ2-1, with 8 bases identical to TRBD2. J gave up 11 bases and V 3 bases, and 13 bases lay outside the gene matches. This CDR3 is 15 amino acids long. CDR1 SGDLS and CDR2 YYNGEE come from the germline V gene. The DNA of the CDR3 is TGTGCCAGCAGCGGTAGCGGGATAGTCGACAAAAAGCAGTTCTTC. Protein product: CASSGSGIVDKKQFF.

This chain connects TRBV25-1 to TRBJ2-1; 9 bases are shared with TRBD2. Unmatched junction bases numbered 13, after V lost 7 bases and J lost 12 bases. This CDR3 has 14 residues. Germline CDR1 reads MGHDK; CDR2 reads SYGVNS. CDR3 region: CASNSGTSFRGQFF. CDR3 DNA: TGTGCCAGCAATTCCGGGACTAGCTTCCGAGGGCAGTTCTTC.

This clone was recorded a few times. The gene calls are TRBV11-2 and TRBJ1-5; D unclear. Germline lookup yields CDR1 SGHAT and CDR2 FQNNGV. The V end was cut by 1 base, the J end by 5 bases, with 6 bases between. CDR3 length equals 13 residues. As DNA, the CDR3 is TGTGCCAGCAGCTTAGTCCCCGATCAGCCCCAGCATTTT. Amino acids: CASSLVPDQPQHF.